The 16 T cell receptor beta chains presented below share a single source sample, sequenced in a study of cytomegalovirus exposure and HLA in healthy donors. Primers included in the PCR were 60 Vbeta and 13 Jbeta primers. Profiled with immunoSEQ multiplex PCR; TCRdb holds only in-frame clones, not every one. Of approximately 220,000 clones listed, roughly 84% are singletons. Sequenced: PBMCs. These receptors all stem from a boy aged 2 to 10 in good health and CMV-seronegative.

The chain couples TRBV5-6 to TRBJ2-7; 10 nucleotides match TRBD1. This CDR3 has 13 residues. The germline CDR1 and CDR2 sequences are SGHDT and YYEEEE. Trimming removed 4 bases from V and 6 bases from J; junction bases left unmatched: 4. The CDR3 DNA is TGTGCCAGCAGCCTGGGACAGGGGTGCGAGCAGTACTTC. Its translation: CASSLGQGCEQYF.

J is TRBJ2-1 and V is TRBV10-3, with 10 bases aligning to TRBD2. The trim removed 2 bases at V and 5 bases at J, leaving 6 bases unmatched. From germline, CDR1 is ENHRY and CDR2 SYGVKD. There are 16 residues in the CDR3. CDR3 residues: CAISERVLAGNNEQFF. The CDR3 coding sequence is TGTGCCATCAGTGAGCGGGTACTAGCGGGAAACAATGAGCAGTTCTTC.

V gene TRBV15 combines with J gene TRBJ2-1; 12 bases are shared with TRBD1. Germline loops: CDR1 LNHNV, CDR2 YYDKDF (reference sequence). The CDR3 extends over 15 amino acids. Germline trimming cut 8 bases from V and 8 bases from J; bases unmatched to any gene: 10. The CDR3 nucleotides read TGTGCCACCGGCCGGGACAGGGGGCAGGTAGATGAGCAGTTCTTC. Residues: CATGRDRGQVDEQFF.

The chain combines TRBV29-1 with TRBJ1-1; D is perhaps TRBD1 (5 bases). The germline V gene has CDR1 SQVTM and CDR2 ANQGSEA. V lost 2 bases to trimming and J lost 4 bases, with 14 bases between them. The CDR3 extends over 14 amino acids. The CDR3 DNA is TGCAGCGTTGAAATCCGGGCGGGGGGCACTGAAGCTTTCTTT. Residues: CSVEIRAGGTEAFF.

This clone was observed a handful of times. The chain is built from TRBV5-4 and TRBJ1-1, with 7 bases that match TRBD1. The junction had 11 bases not matched to a gene; V was cut back by 0 bases and J by 6 bases. The CDR3 consists of 16 residues. Germline V lookup: CDR1 SGHNT, CDR2 YYREEE (reference sequence). The chain's CDR3 is CASSLEWAGGFAEAFF. The CDR3 nucleotides are TGTGCCAGCAGCTTGGAGTGGGCAGGGGGATTCGCTGAAGCTTTCTTT. Together with reference TRBV5-4 and TRBJ1-1, the CDR3 gives the full variable domain: ETGVTQSPTHLIKTRGQQVTLRCSSQSGHNTVSWYQQALGQGPQFIFQYYREEENGRGNFPPRFSGLQFPNYSSELNVNALELDDSALYLCASSLEWAGGFAEAFFGQGTRLTVV.

This chain links TRBV11-3 with TRBJ2-1; 9 bases are a match to TRBD2. Germline V gene lookup returns CDR1 SGHNT and CDR2 YENEEA. V was clipped by 2 bases and J by 4 bases; unmatched bases: 6. CDR3 length equals 16 residues. The DNA of the CDR3 is TGTGCCAGCAGCTTAAAGTGGCTAGCGGGATACAATGAGCAGTTCTTC. Translated: CASSLKWLAGYNEQFF.

The chain employs TRBV11-2 and TRBJ2-1; 8 nucleotides agree with TRBD2. The germline CDR1 and CDR2 sequences are SGHAT and FQNNGV. The CDR3 is 16 amino acids. The J segment lost 5 bases and the V segment lost 1 base, leaving 7 bases of the junction unmatched. CDR3 bases: TGTGCCAGCAGCTTAGTTCGGGGGGGTGGGGACAATGAGCAGTTCTTC. It is translated as CASSLVRGGGDNEQFF. Full variable domain (remainder filled in from reference TRBV11-2 and TRBJ2-1): EAGVAQSPRYKIIEKRQSVAFWCNPISGHATLYWYQQILGQGPKLLIQFQNNGVVDDSQLPKDRFSAERLKGVDSTLKIQPAKLEDSAVYLCASSLVRGGGDNEQFFGPGTRLTVL.

This clone has only a few counts. The chain is built from TRBV11-1 and TRBJ1-2; 8 bases are a match to TRBD1. The CDR3 spans 15 residues. Looked up from germline, CDR1 is SGHAT and CDR2 is FQDESV (reference sequence). The junction had 4 bases not matched to a gene; V was cut back by 0 bases and J by 4 bases. Here the CDR3 reads CASSLAAGGVYGYTF. The CDR3 DNA sequence: TGTGCCAGCAGCTTAGCGGCAGGGGGCGTCTATGGCTACACCTTC.

This clone was observed a few times. The genes are TRBV7-3 and TRBJ1-1; a weak D match, TRBD1 (5 bases). The V gene's germline CDR1 is SGHTA and CDR2 FQGTGA. Trimming removed 2 bases from V and 7 bases from J, with 11 bases in between. This CDR3 comprises 13 residues. In nucleotides, the CDR3 is TGTGCCAGCAGCTTATCGGGGGATGGTGAAGCTTTCTTT. Translating gives CASSLSGDGEAFF. The whole variable domain, remainder taken from reference TRBV7-3 and TRBJ1-1, is GAGVSQTPSNKVTEKGKYVELRCDPISGHTALYWYRQSLGQGPEFLIYFQGTGAADDSGLPNDRFFAVRPEGSVSTLKIQRTERGDSAVYLCASSLSGDGEAFFGQGTRLTVV.

This clone occurred a few times. This sequence joins TRBV25-1 and TRBJ1-5; weak D call: TRBD1 (5 bases). V lost 1 base and J lost 5, with 12 bases in between. Germline CDR1 is MGHDK and CDR2 is SYGVNS. This CDR3 is built from 15 residues. The CDR3 nucleotides read TGTGCCAGCAGTGAATTGGGGCGAGGACATCAGCCCCAGCATTTT. It translates to CASSELGRGHQPQHF.

The CDR3 sequence: CASSYRDRVYF. CDR3 DNA: TGTGCCAGCAGTTACCGGGACAGGGTGTACTTC. This chain links TRBV6-5 with TRBJ2-7; 9 bases agree with TRBD1. Germline V gives CDR1 MNHEY, CDR2 SVGAGI. V lost 2 bases to trimming and J lost 12 bases; unmatched junction nucleotides: 2. The CDR3 sequence is 11 residues long.

This clone showed up just a few times. J is TRBJ1-2 and V is TRBV5-6, with 7 bases lining up with TRBD1. The CDR3 has 13 amino acids. The J segment lost 5 bases and the V segment lost 4 bases, leaving 5 bases of the junction unmatched. Germline V gives CDR1 SGHDT, CDR2 YYEEEE. Written as DNA, the CDR3 is TGTGCCAGCAGCACCGGGGACAGATATGGCTACACCTTC. Translated: CASSTGDRYGYTF.

Here the CDR3 DNA reads TGTGCCAGCAGTGACTCGAGTAGCGGGGACTACAATGAGCAGTTCTTC. Its translation: CASSDSSSGDYNEQFF. The chain joins TRBV6-4 to TRBJ2-1, with 8 bases matching TRBD2. Germline V gives CDR1 MRHNA, CDR2 SNTAGT. This CDR3 spans 16 amino acids. The J segment lost 3 bases and the V segment lost 0 bases, leaving 4 bases of the junction unmatched.

The chain carries TRBV11-2 and TRBJ1-1; 8 positions agree with TRBD1. Germline V lookup: CDR1 SGHAT, CDR2 FQNNGV. The CDR3 is 16 amino acids. J gave up 4 bases and V 5 bases, and 12 bases lay outside the gene matches. As DNA, the CDR3 is TGTGCCAGCAGCGCCGACAGGGGAGGTGTGACCACTGAAGCTTTCTTT. Its protein product is CASSADRGGVTTEAFF. The full variable domain, in which reference TRBV11-2 and TRBJ1-1 provide the parts outside the CDR3, is EAGVAQSPRYKIIEKRQSVAFWCNPISGHATLYWYQQILGQGPKLLIQFQNNGVVDDSQLPKDRFSAERLKGVDSTLKIQPAKLEDSAVYLCASSADRGGVTTEAFFGQGTRLTVV.

The chain couples TRBV27 to TRBJ1-2; 9 bases fit TRBD1. The J segment lost 7 bases and the V segment lost 4 bases, leaving 7 bases of the junction unmatched. CDR1 is MNHEY and CDR2 is SMNVEV in the germline V gene (reference sequence). This CDR3 is 14 amino acids long. The CDR3 spells CASSSLQGAVGYTF. CDR3 sequence (DNA): TGTGCCAGCAGTTCCCTACAGGGGGCGGTTGGCTACACCTTC.

The DNA of the CDR3 is TGTGCCAGCAGCATGACTAGCGCGGGCACAGATACGCAGTATTTT. As protein: CASSMTSAGTDTQYF. The chain recombines TRBV7-3 with TRBJ2-3; TRBD2 agrees at 8 bases. Germline V CDR1 and CDR2: SGHTA, FQGTGA. The CDR3 length is 15 residues. V gave up 5 bases and J gave up 1 base; unmatched junction bases: 5.